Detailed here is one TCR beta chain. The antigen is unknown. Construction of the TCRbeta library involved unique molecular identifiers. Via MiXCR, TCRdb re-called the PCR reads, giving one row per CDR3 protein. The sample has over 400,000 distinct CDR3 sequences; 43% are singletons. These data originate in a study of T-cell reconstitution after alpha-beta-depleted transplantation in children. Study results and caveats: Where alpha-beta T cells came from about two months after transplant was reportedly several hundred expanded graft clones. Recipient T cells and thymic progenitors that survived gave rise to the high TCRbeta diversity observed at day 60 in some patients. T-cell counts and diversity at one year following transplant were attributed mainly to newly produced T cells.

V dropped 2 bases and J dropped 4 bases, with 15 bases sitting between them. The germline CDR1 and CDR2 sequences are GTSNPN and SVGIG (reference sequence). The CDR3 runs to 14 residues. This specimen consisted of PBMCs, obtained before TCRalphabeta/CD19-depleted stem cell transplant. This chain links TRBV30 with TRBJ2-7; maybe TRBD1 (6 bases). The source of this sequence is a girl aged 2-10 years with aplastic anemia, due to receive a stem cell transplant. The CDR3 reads CAWSHSGQRYEQYF. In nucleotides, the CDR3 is TGTGCCTGGAGTCACTCCGGACAGAGGTACGAGCAGTACTTC.